This TCR beta chain originates from a study of shared clonotypes between healthy human individuals. The overall study: Per donor, three plates held CD4 naive cells, three held CD4 memory, two held CD8 naive and one held CD8 memory.

Study-level points and caveats: Larger estimated richness was generally seen in naive subsets than in memory subsets.

Only CD45RO-negative cells positively selected for CCR7 counted as naive CD8 cells, so terminally differentiated effector memory CD45RA+ cells were excluded. Only Caucasian adults living in Nashville, Tennessee served as donors. The authors loaded roughly 200 ng DNA, 28,000 or so T cell genomes, into sorted-subset replicate PCRs. This table comes from immunoSEQ multiplex PCR, and its TCRdb copy is limited to in-frame clones, with some not included. The table shows around 610,000 clones, with 96% occurring only once. The V end was cut by 2 bases, the J end by 2 bases, with 6 bases between. The CDR3 consists of 13 residues. Germline-derived CDR1 and CDR2 are LNHDA and SQIVND (reference sequence). In regard to this clone: Its antigen is still unknown. This sample includes further DNA sequences coding for the same CDR3.

The specimen was naive CD8+ T cells sorted from blood. The chain couples TRBV19 to TRBJ1-2; D is ambiguous. The sequence derives from a young woman in good health. CDR3 amino acids: CASSISQNYGYTF. CDR3 nucleotide sequence: TGTGCCAGTAGTATATCCCAGAACTATGGCTACACCTTC.